This TCR beta chain was sequenced during a study of cytomegalovirus exposure and HLA in healthy donors. Whole-study findings and limits: The study flagged around 160 TCR beta chains as cytomegalovirus-associated. Presence/absence analyses treated sequencing depth as roughly uniform across donors.

Researchers ran the PCR with 60 Vbeta and 13 Jbeta primers. Sequencing was performed with immunoSEQ multiplex PCR; in TCRdb, only in-frame clones are kept and a portion is missing. The table has 150,000 to 200,000 clones, about four fifths seen once. Comments on this clone: The antigen remains unidentified.

CDR3 length equals 15 residues. V dropped 3 bases and J dropped 9 bases, with 17 bases sitting between them. Germline-derived CDR1 and CDR2 are LNHDA and SQIVND (reference sequence). This sequence originates from a woman in her late teens or twenties in good health and CMV-seronegative. The chain employs TRBV19 and TRBJ2-2; no definite D call. The sample taken for sequencing was PBMCs. The CDR3 loop reads CASSIFGVRGRELFF. The CDR3 DNA follows: TGTGCCAGTAGTATTTTTGGCGTTCGAGGCCGGGAGCTGTTTTTT.